This T cell receptor beta chain is from a study of OX40 agonist ivuxolimab in advanced cancers. Study as a whole: In this cohort, patients received ivuxolimab, an agonistic anti-OX40 (CD134) antibody.

A remark on this clone: Its cognate antigen is unknown.

Germline trimming cut 0 bases from V and 4 bases from J; bases unmatched to any gene: 5. This CDR3 is 15 amino acids long. Germline V CDR1 and CDR2: SGHRS, YFSETQ. Points from the study as a whole: Dose levels from 0.1 to 3.0 mg/kg saw CD4+ and CD8+ blood T cells expand clonally by week 6.

Data came from immunoSEQ multiplex PCR; TCRdb stores just in-frame clones and leaves some out. The sample yields almost 70,000 clones, 80% seen once. The chain is built from TRBV5-1 and TRBJ2-3; 7 nucleotides align to TRBD1. Sample: CD4+ or CD8+ T cells sorted from blood, taken in a trial of the OX40 agonist ivuxolimab. The TCR was taken from an adult with an advanced solid tumor such as melanoma, head and neck, liver or kidney cancer. The CDR3 spells CASSLVDRESDTQYF. DNA of the CDR3: TGCGCCAGCAGCTTGGTCGACAGGGAGTCAGATACGCAGTATTTT.